This TCR beta chain was recovered during a study of OX40 agonist ivuxolimab in advanced cancers. Study details: The patients received ivuxolimab by intravenous route every 2 weeks at 0.01 to 10 mg/kg. The mean age was approximately 56 years, ranging from about 20 to 79, with approximately 85% of participants male. Notes on the study in general: The antigen specificity of the peripheral T cells (those that were expanded) was not determined.

There are 14 residues in the CDR3. Between the trimmed V and J ends, which lost 11 bases and 4 bases, there was a span of 21 bases. Germline-derived CDR1 and CDR2 are LNHDA and SQIVND (reference sequence). Profiling relied on immunoSEQ multiplex PCR, and the TCRdb table lists in-frame clones only, not all of them. The sample yields roughly 64,000 clones, around 80% seen once. Worth noting for this clone: Its antigen is currently unknown.

The receptor comes from an adult with an advanced solid tumor such as melanoma, head and neck, liver or kidney cancer. This material consisted of CD4+ or CD8+ T cells sorted from blood, taken in a trial of the OX40 agonist ivuxolimab. V gene TRBV19 combines with J gene TRBJ2-7; a possible D gene is TRBD1 (5 bases). The CDR3 here is CASSYQGGAYEQYF. The CDR3 DNA reads as TGTGCCTCCTCCTATCAGGGCGGAGCTTACGAGCAGTACTTC.